The clone carrying this TCR beta chain was seen only once. The data originate from a study of shared clonotypes between healthy human individuals. Some clones are missing from TCRdb's copy, which holds only in-frame ones; the method was immunoSEQ multiplex PCR. The table shows about half a million clones, with roughly 77% occurring only once. Source material: PBMCs. The sequence derives from a woman aged 40-49 years in good health. Some clones in this sample may be carry-over from other donors' samples.

Here the CDR3 reads CASSHTSGSYEQYF. In DNA, the CDR3 is TGTGCCAGCAGCCATACTAGCGGGAGTTACGAGCAGTACTTC. This chain uses TRBV9 with TRBJ2-7; 11 nucleotides match TRBD2. Trimming cost V 4 bases and J 4 bases; bases outside gene matches: 4. Germline CDR1 and CDR2: SGDLS and YYNGEE. The length of the CDR3 is 14 residues.